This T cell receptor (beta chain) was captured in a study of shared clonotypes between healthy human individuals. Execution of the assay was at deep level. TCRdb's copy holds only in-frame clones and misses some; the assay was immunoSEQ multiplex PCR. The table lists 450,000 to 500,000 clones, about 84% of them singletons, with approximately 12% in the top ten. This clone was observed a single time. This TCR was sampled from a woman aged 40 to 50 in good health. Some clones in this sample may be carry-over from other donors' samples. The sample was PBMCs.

The DNA of the CDR3 is TGTGCCAGTGGGCCTAGCGGGAGCTCAGATACGCAGTATTTT. This sequence encodes CASGPSGSSDTQYF. The rearrangement joins TRBV19 to TRBJ2-3; 10 positions agree with TRBD2. J gave up 4 bases and V 8 bases, and 6 bases lay outside the gene matches. The CDR3 contains 14 residues. Germline V lookup: CDR1 LNHDA, CDR2 SQIVND (reference sequence).